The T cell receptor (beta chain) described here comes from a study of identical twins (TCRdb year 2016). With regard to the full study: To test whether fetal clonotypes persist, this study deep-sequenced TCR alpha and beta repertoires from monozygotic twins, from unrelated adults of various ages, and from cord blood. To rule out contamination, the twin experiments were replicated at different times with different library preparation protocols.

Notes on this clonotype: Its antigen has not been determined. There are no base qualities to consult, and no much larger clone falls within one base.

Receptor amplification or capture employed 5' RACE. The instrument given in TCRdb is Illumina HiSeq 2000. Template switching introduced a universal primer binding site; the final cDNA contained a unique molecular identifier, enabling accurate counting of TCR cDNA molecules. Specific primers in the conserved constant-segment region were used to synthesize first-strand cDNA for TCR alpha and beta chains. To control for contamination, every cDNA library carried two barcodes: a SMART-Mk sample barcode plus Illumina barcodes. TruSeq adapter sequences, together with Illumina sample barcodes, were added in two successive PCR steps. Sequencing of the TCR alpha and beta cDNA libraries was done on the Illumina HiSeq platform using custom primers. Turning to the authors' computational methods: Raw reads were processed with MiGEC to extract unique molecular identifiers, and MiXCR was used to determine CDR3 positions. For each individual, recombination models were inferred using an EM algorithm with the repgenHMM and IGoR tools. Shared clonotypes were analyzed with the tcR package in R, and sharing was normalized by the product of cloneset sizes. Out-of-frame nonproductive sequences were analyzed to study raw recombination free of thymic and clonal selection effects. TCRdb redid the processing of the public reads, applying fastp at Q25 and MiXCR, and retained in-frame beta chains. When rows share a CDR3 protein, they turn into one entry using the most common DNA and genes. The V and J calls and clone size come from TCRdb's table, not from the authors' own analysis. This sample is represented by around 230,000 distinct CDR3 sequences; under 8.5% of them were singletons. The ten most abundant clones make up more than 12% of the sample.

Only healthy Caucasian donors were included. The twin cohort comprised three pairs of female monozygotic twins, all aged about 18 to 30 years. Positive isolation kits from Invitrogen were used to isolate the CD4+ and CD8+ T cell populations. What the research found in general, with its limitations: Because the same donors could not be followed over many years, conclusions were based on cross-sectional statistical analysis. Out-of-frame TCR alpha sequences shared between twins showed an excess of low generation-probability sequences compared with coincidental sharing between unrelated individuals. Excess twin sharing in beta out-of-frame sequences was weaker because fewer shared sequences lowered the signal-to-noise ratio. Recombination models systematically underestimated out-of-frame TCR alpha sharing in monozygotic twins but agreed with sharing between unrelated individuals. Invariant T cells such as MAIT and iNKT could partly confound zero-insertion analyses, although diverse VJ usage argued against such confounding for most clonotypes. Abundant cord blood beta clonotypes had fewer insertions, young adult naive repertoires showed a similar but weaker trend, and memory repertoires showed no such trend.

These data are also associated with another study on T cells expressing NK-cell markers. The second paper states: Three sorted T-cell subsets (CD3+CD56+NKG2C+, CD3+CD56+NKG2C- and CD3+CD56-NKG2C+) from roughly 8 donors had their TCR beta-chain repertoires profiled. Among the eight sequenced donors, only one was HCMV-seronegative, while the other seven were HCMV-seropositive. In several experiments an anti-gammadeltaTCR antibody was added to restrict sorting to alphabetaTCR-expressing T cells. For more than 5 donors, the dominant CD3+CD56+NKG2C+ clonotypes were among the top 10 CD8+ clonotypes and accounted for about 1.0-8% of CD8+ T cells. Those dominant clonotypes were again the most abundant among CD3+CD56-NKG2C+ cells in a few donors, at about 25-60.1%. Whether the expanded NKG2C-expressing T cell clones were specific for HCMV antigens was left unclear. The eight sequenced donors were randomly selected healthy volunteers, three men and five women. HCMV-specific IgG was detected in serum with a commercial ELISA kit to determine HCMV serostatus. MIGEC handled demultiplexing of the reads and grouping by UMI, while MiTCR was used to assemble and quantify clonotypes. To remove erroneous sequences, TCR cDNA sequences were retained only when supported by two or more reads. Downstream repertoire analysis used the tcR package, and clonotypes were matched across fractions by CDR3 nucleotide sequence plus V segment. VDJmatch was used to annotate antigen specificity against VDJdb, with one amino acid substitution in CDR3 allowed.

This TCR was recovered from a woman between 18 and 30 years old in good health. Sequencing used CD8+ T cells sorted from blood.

The CDR3 corresponds to CASSWGSGGQETQYF. The nucleotide sequence is TGTGCCAGCAGCTGGGGTAGCGGGGGCCAAGAGACCCAGTACTTC. In this chain, TRBV11-2 is recombined with TRBJ2-5; TRBD2 matches 9 bases in the middle. The germline V gene encodes CDR1 SGHAT and CDR2 FQNNGV. The CDR3 holds 15 amino acids from the cysteine to the phenylalanine. The DNA shown is the 45-base CDR3, in frame from base 1. Clipping removes 4 bases from V and 1 base from J, with 4 as the unmatched junction base count.